The 10 T cell receptor beta chains given below trace back to one sample, sequenced in a study of Graves' ophthalmopathy and Graves' hyperthyroidism. Transcripts of RNA were the source for amplifying TCR beta CDR3 regions. Second-round multiplex PCR came after first-round RT-PCR with HTBI primers. TCRdb redid the calling of the multiplex PCR reads with MiXCR, one entry per CDR3 protein. The profile shows hundreds of thousands of distinct CDR3 sequences, roughly 39% of them singletons. Sequencing was done on a sample of peripheral blood. Receptor source: an adult man with Graves' ophthalmopathy.

This clonotype occurred many times. This chain joins TRBV29-1 and TRBJ1-3, with TRBD1 as a possible D gene (5 bases). The germline gives CDR1 SQVTM, CDR2 ANQGSEA. This CDR3 spans 13 amino acids. The V end was cut by 6 bases, the J end by 4 bases, with 13 bases between. CDR3 sequence: CSVTRGSGNTIYF. DNA of the CDR3: TGCAGCGTCACGCGGGGGTCCGGAAACACCATATATTTT.

At least ten counts were recorded for this clonotype. The chain is built from TRBV12-3 or TRBV12-4 and TRBJ1-1; the D gene is possibly TRBD1 (5 bases). The CDR3 is 13 residues long. Trimming removed 3 bases from V and 5 bases from J, with 10 bases in between. Here the CDR3 DNA reads TGTGCCAGCAGTTTCAGGAGGGGAACTGAAGCTTTCTTT. Encoded protein: CASSFRRGTEAFF.

This clonotype occurred once. The genes are TRBV2 and TRBJ2-7; possible D gene TRBD1, 6 bases. V gave up 2 bases and J gave up 5 bases, with 10 bases separating them. Germline V lookup: CDR1 SNHLY, CDR2 FYNNEI. CDR3 length equals 13 residues. CDR3 amino acids: CASSEQGIHEQYF. CDR3 sequence (DNA): TGTGCCAGCAGTGAACAGGGGATCCACGAGCAGTACTTC. The variable domain in full, with the rest retrieved from reference TRBV2 and TRBJ2-7, is EPEVTQTPSHQVTQMGQEVILRCVPISNHLYFYWYRQILGQKVEFLVSFYNNEISEKSEIFDDQFSVERPDGSNFTLKIRSTKLEDSAMYFCASSEQGIHEQYFGPGTRLTVT.

This clonotype has a count of ten or more. The chain joins TRBV19 to TRBJ2-2; 9 nucleotides line up with TRBD2. This CDR3 comprises 15 residues. V shed 5 bases, J shed 4 bases, and the junction held 5 bases outside the gene matches. The germline CDR1 and CDR2 sequences are LNHDA and SQIVND (reference sequence). CDR3 DNA sequence: TGTGCCAGTAGTCGGCGGGAGGGCCTCACCGGGGAGCTGTTTTTT. Its protein is CASSRREGLTGELFF.

V usage is TRBV7-9 and J usage is TRBJ1-2; 10 nucleotides line up with TRBD1. Per germline, CDR1 SEHNR and CDR2 FQNEAQ (reference sequence). V shed 5 bases, J shed 4 bases, and the junction held 10 bases outside the gene matches. This CDR3 is 16 amino acids long. This CDR3 is CASSQRADRGFYGYTF. In DNA, the CDR3 is TGTGCCAGCAGCCAAAGGGCGGACAGGGGGTTCTATGGCTACACCTTC.

This clonotype was observed many times. The chain combines TRBV14 with TRBJ2-5, with 9 bases lining up with TRBD1. With V trimmed by 6 bases and J by 5 bases, 7 bases remained unmatched. The CDR3 has 14 amino acids. Per the germline V gene, CDR1 is SGHDN and CDR2 is FVKESK. This CDR3 is CASRISGQGETQYF. As DNA, the CDR3 is TGTGCCAGCAGGATCTCGGGACAGGGCGAGACCCAGTACTTC.

The chain recombines TRBV7-8 with TRBJ2-5, with 13 bases aligning to TRBD2. This CDR3 is built from 19 residues. The V segment lost 2 bases and the J segment 2 bases; nucleotides outside the gene matches: 11. Germline V gene lookup returns CDR1 SGHVS and CDR2 FQNEAQ. The CDR3: CASSLPGLAGVGPQETQYF. CDR3 sequence (DNA): TGTGCCAGCAGCTTACCCGGACTAGCGGGAGTGGGGCCACAAGAGACCCAGTACTTC.

The CDR3 here is CATIVGRSYEQYF. The CDR3 DNA reads as TGTGCCACCATAGTAGGGCGTAGCTACGAGCAGTACTTC. This sequence joins TRBV24-1 and TRBJ2-7; D ambiguous. This CDR3 is 13 amino acids long. CDR1 is KGHDR and CDR2 is SFDVKD in the germline V gene. Deletions cut 8 bases from V and 3 bases from J, with 13 bases between.

This clonotype was detected only a few times. This chain connects TRBV9 to TRBJ2-5; 11 bases are shared with TRBD2. Trimming removed 0 bases from V and 5 bases from J; junction bases left unmatched: 9. Germline values: CDR1 SGDLS, CDR2 YYNGEE. The CDR3 is 17 amino acids. Here the CDR3 reads CASSVGSSGRRWETQYF. Written as DNA, the CDR3 is TGTGCCAGCAGCGTAGGGTCTAGCGGGAGGCGGTGGGAGACCCAGTACTTC. Supplemented by reference TRBV9 and TRBJ2-5, the full variable domain reads DSGVTQTPKHLITATGQRVTLRCSPRSGDLSVYWYQQSLDQGLQFLIQYYNGEERAKGNILERFSAQQFPDLHSELNLSSLELGDSALYFCASSVGSSGRRWETQYFGPGTRLLVL.

This clonotype has just a few counts. The chain recombines TRBV12-3 or TRBV12-4 with TRBJ1-5; no firm D call. Trimming removed 6 bases from V and 0 bases from J, with 12 bases in between. The CDR3 is 15 amino acids. CDR3 region: CASRATLYSNQPQHF. The CDR3 coding sequence is TGTGCCAGCAGAGCGACACTTTATAGCAATCAGCCCCAGCATTTT.